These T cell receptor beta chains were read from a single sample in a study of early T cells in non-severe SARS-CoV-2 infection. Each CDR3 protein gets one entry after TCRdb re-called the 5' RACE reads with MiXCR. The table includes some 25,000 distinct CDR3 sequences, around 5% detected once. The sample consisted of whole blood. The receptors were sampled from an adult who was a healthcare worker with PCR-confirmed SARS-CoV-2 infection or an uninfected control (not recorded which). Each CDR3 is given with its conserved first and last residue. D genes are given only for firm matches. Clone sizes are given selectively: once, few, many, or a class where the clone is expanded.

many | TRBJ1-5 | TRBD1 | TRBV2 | TGTGCCAGCACGGAGGGACAGGGAGGTCAGCCCCAGCATTTT | CASTEGQGGQPQHF
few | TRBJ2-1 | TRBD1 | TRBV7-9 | TGTGCCAGCAGCTCCGAGCGACAGGGGAACTACAATGAGCAGTTCTTC | CASSSERQGNYNEQFF
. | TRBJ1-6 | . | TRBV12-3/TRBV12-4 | TGTGCCAGCACCTTTAGTGGGTATTCACCCCTCCACTTT | CASTFSGYSPLHF
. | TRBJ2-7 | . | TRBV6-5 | TGTGCCACCTCGGGACTCACCTCCGAGCAGTACTTC | CATSGLTSEQYF
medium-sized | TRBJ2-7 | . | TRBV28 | TGTGCCAGCAGCCCCGGGACAACCGAGCAGTACTTC | CASSPGTTEQYF
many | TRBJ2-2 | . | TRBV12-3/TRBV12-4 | TGTGCCAGCAGTTTAAATCCCGGGACCAACACCGGGGAGCTGTTTTTT | CASSLNPGTNTGELFF
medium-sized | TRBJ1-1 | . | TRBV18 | TGTGCCAGCTCGCCCGACCCCGTACGGGTTCACACTGAAGCTTTCTTT | CASSPDPVRVHTEAFF
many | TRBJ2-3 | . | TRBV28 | TGTGCCAGCAGTTCCACCCAGGCCACAGATACGCAGTATTTT | CASSSTQATDTQYF
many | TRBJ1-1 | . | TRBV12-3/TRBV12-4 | TGTGCCAGCAGTTTAGTGGGGGATGAAGCTTTCTTT | CASSLVGDEAFF
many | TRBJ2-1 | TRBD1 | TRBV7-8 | TGTGCCAGCAGCTTAGGGACAGGGGTCAATGAGCAGTTCTTC | CASSLGTGVNEQFF
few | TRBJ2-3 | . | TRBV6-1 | TGTGCCATCTGCGATCAGGACACAGATACGCAGTATTTT | CAICDQDTDTQYF
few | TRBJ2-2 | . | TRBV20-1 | TGCAGTGCCAGCGACACCGTCACCGGGGAGCTGTTTTTT | CSASDTVTGELFF
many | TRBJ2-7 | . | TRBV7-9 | TGTGCCAGCAGCTTTATTAGTTCGGGCGGGCCGCTTACCTACGAGCAGTACTTC | CASSFISSGGPLTYEQYF
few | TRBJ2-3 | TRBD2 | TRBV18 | TGTGCCAGCTCACCACTACTAGCGGAGAACACAGATACGCAGTATTTT | CASSPLLAENTDTQYF
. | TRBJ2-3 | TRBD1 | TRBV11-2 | TGTGCCAGCAGCCCAGGGGACAGAAGCACAGATACGCAGTATTTT | CASSPGDRSTDTQYF
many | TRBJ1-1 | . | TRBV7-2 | TGTGCCAGCAGCTTTGACACGCACACTGAAGCTTTCTTT | CASSFDTHTEAFF
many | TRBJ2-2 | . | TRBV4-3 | TGCGCCAGCAGCCAGGAATGGGGCGGAACTCTCACCGGGGAGCTGTTTTTT | CASSQEWGGTLTGELFF
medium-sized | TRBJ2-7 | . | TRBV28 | TGTGCCAGCAGTCGGACACCAAGCTCCTACGAGCAGTACTTC | CASSRTPSSYEQYF
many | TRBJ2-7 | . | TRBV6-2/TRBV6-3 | TGTGCCAGCAGTTACCGGGGCGGACCCTACGAGCAGTACTTC | CASSYRGGPYEQYF
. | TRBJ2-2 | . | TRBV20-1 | TGCAGTGCCACTAGGTCCACCGGGGAGCTGTTTTTT | CSATRSTGELFF
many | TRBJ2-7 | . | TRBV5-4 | TGTGCCAGCAGCTTGTCAGGGGACTACGAGCAGTACTTC | CASSLSGDYEQYF
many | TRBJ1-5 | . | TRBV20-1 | TGCAGTGCTAGAACAGGGACTAATAGCAATCAGCCCCAGCATTTT | CSARTGTNSNQPQHF
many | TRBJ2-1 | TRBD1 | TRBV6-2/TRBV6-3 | TGTGCCAGCAGTTATGTGGGACAGTCGGATGAGCAGTTCTTC | CASSYVGQSDEQFF
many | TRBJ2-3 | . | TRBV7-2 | TGTGCCAGCAGCTTAAGAGATACGCAGTATTTT | CASSLRDTQYF
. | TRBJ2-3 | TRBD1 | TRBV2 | TGTGCCACCGGGACAGGGAGCACCTCCGGCACAGATACGCAGTATTTT | CATGTGSTSGTDTQYF
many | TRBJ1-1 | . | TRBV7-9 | TGTGCCAGCAGCTTAGACAAGAACACTGAAGCTTTCTTT | CASSLDKNTEAFF
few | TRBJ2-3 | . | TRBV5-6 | TGTGCCAGCAGCGGGACGGACACAGATACGCAGTATTTT | CASSGTDTDTQYF
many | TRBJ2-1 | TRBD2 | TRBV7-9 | TGTGCCAGCAGCTTATTGCGGGAGGACCAATACAATGAGCAGTTCTTC | CASSLLREDQYNEQFF
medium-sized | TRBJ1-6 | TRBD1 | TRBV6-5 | TGTGCCAGCAGAACCTCACAGGGGGAGACCTCACCCCTCCACTTT | CASRTSQGETSPLHF
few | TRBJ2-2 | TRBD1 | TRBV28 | TGTGCCAGCAACGACAGGGGGCCCGGGGAGCTGTTTTTT | CASNDRGPGELFF
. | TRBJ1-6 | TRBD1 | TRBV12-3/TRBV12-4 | TGTGCCAGCAGTTTAGGGGCAGGGGGCTTCAATTCACCCCTCCACTTT | CASSLGAGGFNSPLHF
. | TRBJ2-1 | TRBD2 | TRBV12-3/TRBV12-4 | TGTGCCAGCAGTGCTGGGACTAGCGGGTTGCTGAGCTCCTACAATGAGCAGTTCTTC | CASSAGTSGLLSSYNEQFF
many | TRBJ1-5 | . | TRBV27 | TGTGCCAGCAGTCCCCTTGATAGCAATCAGCCCCAGCATTTT | CASSPLDSNQPQHF